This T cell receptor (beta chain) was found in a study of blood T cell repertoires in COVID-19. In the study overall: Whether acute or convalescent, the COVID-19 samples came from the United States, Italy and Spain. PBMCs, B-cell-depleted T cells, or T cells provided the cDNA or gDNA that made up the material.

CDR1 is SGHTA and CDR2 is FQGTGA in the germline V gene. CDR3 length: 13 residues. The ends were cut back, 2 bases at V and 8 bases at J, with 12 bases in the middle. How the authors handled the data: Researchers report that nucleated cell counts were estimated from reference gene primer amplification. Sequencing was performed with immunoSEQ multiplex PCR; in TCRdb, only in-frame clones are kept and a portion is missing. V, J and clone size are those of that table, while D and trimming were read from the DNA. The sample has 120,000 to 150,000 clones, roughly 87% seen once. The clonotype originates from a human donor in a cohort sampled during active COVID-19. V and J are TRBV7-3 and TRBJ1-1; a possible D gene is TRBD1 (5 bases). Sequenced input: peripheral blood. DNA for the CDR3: TGTGCCAGCAGCTTATCCCAGGGCGCGGAAGCTTTCTTT. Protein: CASSLSQGAEAFF. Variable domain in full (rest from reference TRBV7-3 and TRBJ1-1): GAGVSQTPSNKVTEKGKYVELRCDPISGHTALYWYRQSLGQGPEFLIYFQGTGAADDSGLPNDRFFAVRPEGSVSTLKIQRTERGDSAVYLCASSLSQGAEAFFGQGTRLTVV.